This TCR beta chain was documented in a study of T-cell memory formation after mild COVID-19. TCRdb called the 5' RACE reads again in MiXCR, with one record for every CDR3 protein. The data contain around 370,000 distinct CDR3 sequences, 21% of them singletons. This clonotype appeared many times. Germline CDR1 SGHRS, CDR2 YFSETQ. V dropped 0 bases and J dropped 3 bases, with 7 bases sitting between them. The CDR3 length is 14 residues. The clonotype was recovered from an adult woman who had mild COVID-19 (a few samples of this study predate the infection). Cell type and time point are not known. The sequenced sample was PBMCs or a T cell subset sorted from them (not recorded which). The rearrangement links TRBV5-1 to TRBJ1-5; tentatively, D is TRBD1 (6 bases). The CDR3 sequence: CASSLAGDNQPQHF. The CDR3 DNA is TGCGCCAGCAGCTTGGCAGGGGACAATCAGCCCCAGCATTTT. The whole variable domain, filled in from reference TRBV5-1 and TRBJ1-5, reads KAGVTQTPRYLIKTRGQQVTLSCSPISGHRSVSWYQQTPGQGLQFLFEYFSETQRNKGNFPGRFSGRQFSNSRSEMNVSTLELGDSALYLCASSLAGDNQPQHFGDGTRLSIL.